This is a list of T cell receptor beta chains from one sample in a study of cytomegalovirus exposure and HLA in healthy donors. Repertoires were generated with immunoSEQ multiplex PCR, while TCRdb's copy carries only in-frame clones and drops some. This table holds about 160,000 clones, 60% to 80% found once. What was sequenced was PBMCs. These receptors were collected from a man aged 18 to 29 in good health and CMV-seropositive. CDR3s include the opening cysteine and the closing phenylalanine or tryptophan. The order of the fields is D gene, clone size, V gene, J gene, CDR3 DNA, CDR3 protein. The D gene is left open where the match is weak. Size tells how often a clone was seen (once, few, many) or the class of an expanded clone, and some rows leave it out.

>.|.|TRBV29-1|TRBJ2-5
TGCAGCGCCCTCATATACCGACAGTACTACCAAGAGACCCAGTACTTC
CSALIYRQYYQETQYF
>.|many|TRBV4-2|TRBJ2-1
TGTGCCAGCGGGGGCCAGTACAATGAGCAGTTCTTC
CASGGQYNEQFF
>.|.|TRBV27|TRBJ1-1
TGTGCCAGCAGTTCCCGCGCGGTCTCTGAAGCTTTCTTT
CASSSRAVSEAFF
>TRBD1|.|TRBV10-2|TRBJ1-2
TGCGCCAGCAGGCCAACCGGGACAGGGGAAGGCTATGGCTACACCTTC
CASRPTGTGEGYGYTF
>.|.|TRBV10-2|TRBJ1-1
TGCGCCAGCAGTGAGACGGGAATCGGGGCTTTCTTT
CASSETGIGAFF
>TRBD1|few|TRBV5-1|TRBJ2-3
TGCGCCAGCAGCTTCGGACAGGGGAGGGCAGATACGCAGTATTTT
CASSFGQGRADTQYF
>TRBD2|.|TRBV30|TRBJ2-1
TGTGCCTGGAGTCGGGGGGAGGAAAGCGGGAGAGGCGAGCAGTTCTTC
CAWSRGEESGRGEQFF
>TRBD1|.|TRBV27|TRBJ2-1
TGTGCCAGCAGTCGTCCCGGGACAGGTTTGCCGAACCAACTCTTC
CASSRPGTGLPNQLF
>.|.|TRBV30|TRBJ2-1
TGTGCCTGGAGTTCAAGGGGGATCGGCTACAATGAGCAGTTCTTC
CAWSSRGIGYNEQFF
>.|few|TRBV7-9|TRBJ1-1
TGTGCCAGCAGCTTAGCAGGGGCGGCTGAAGCTTTCTTT
CASSLAGAAEAFF
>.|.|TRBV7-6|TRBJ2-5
TGTGCCAGCAGCTTAGCGGAGGGGGGAGGGCAGACCCAGTACTTC
CASSLAEGGGQTQYF
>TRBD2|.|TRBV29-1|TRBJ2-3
TGCAGCGTTCGGGGGGGGATAAGCACAGATACGCAGTATTTT
CSVRGGISTDTQYF
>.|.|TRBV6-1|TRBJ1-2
TGTGCCAGCAGTGAACCTCAGGGGCTCTATGGCTACACCTTC
CASSEPQGLYGYTF
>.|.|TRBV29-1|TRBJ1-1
TGCAGCGTGCTCAGGGGAAGCGCGAACACTGAAGCTTTCTTT
CSVLRGSANTEAFF
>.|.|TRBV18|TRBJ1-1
TGTGCCAGCTCACCTCCTCGTCCAGGGGCGGAGAACACTGAAGCTTTCTTT
CASSPPRPGAENTEAFF
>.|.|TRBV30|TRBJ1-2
TGTGCCTGGAGCCTGGCCGACTATGGCTACACCTTC
CAWSLADYGYTF
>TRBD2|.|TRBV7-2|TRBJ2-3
TGTGCCAGCAGCTCTAGCGGGAGGCGCGCAGATACGCAGTATTTT
CASSSSGRRADTQYF
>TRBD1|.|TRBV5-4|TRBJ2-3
TGTGCCAGCGGCTCAGTCCCGGGACAGGCGCGCACAGATACGCAGTATTTT
CASGSVPGQARTDTQYF
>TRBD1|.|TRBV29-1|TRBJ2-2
TGCAGCGCCCCACAGGGGACCGGGGAGCTGTTTTTT
CSAPQGTGELFF
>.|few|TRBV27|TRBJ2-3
TGTGCCAGCAGTCCAACCCCAACTTGGGCGACCAGCACAGATACGCAGTATTTT
CASSPTPTWATSTDTQYF
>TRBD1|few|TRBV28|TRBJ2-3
TGTGCCAGCAGTTTATCAGCCAGGGGGCCCACAGATACGCAGTATTTT
CASSLSARGPTDTQYF
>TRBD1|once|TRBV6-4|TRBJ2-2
TGTGCCAGCAGCCCTCAGGGGGCAGGAACCGGGGAGCTGTTTTTT
CASSPQGAGTGELFF
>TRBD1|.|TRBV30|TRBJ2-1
TGTGCCTGGAACAAACGACGGGACAGTTACAATGAGCAGTTCTTC
CAWNKRRDSYNEQFF
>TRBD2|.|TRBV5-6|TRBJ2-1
TGTGCCAGCAGCTATATCCCGAGGGCGGGAGGGCATTACGGGGAGCAGTTCTTC
CASSYIPRAGGHYGEQFF
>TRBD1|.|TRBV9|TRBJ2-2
TGTGCCAGCAGCTTGACAGGGGGAGGAACCGGGGAGCTGTTTTTT
CASSLTGGGTGELFF
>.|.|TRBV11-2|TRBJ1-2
TGTGCCAGCAGCCAAACACCTTCGATCAACTATGGCTACACCTTC
CASSQTPSINYGYTF
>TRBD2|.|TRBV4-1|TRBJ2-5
TGCGCCAGCAGCCAAAGAGCGGGGGGCGTAGAGACCCAGTACTTC
CASSQRAGGVETQYF
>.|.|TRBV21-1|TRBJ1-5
TGTGCCAGCAGCAAAGATCTGGGGGGTAACAATCAGCCCCAGCATTTT
CASSKDLGGNNQPQHF
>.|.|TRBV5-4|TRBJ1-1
TGTGCCAGCAGCTTGGATGGGGGCAGGGGAACTGAAGCTTTCTTT
CASSLDGGRGTEAFF
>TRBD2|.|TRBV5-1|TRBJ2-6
TGCGCCAGCACCCCGGGAGGGAGCTCTGGGGCCAACGTCCTGACTTTC
CASTPGGSSGANVLTF
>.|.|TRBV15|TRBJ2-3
TGTGCCACCAGCACCCTTTCTAGTATAGGGGAATGGGCAGATACGCAGTATTTT
CATSTLSSIGEWADTQYF
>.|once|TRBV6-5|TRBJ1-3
TGTGCCAGCAGCCTTGGACAGAGATCTGGAAACACCATATATTTT
CASSLGQRSGNTIYF
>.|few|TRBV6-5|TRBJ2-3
TGTGCCAGCAGTTTAAAGGGGAGCACAGATACGCAGTATTTT
CASSLKGSTDTQYF
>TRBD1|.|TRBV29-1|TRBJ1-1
TGCAGCGGCAGGGGGCGCGGAACTGAAGCTTTCTTT
CSGRGRGTEAFF
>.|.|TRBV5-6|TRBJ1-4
TGTGCCAGCAGCTTGGCGTGGCAGGGGCTTGCAACTAATGAAAAACTGTTTTTT
CASSLAWQGLATNEKLFF
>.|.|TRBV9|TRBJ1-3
TGTGCCAGCAGCCGTACCTCCGGGGTGTCAGGAAACACCATATATTTT
CASSRTSGVSGNTIYF
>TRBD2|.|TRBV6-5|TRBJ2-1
TGTGCCAGCAGTTACATGGGACTAGCGACGCCTGAGCAGTTCTTC
CASSYMGLATPEQFF
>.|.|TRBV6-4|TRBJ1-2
TGTGCCTCTCCACCGCGGGGGCCTCGTGGCTACACCTTC
CASPPRGPRGYTF
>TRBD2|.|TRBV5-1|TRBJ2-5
TGCGCCAGCAGCCCTGGGGGGGGAGAAGAGACCCAGTACTTC
CASSPGGGEETQYF
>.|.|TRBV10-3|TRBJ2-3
TGTGCCATCGGCGGACAGTACACAGATACGCAGTATTTT
CAIGGQYTDTQYF
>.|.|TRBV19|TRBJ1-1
TGTGCCAGTACCTCCAGGGTGGAGGGGACTGAAGCTTTCTTT
CASTSRVEGTEAFF
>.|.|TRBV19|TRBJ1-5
TGTGCCAGTAGTCTCATCGGTTACATTACCAGCGATCAGCCCCAGCATTTT
CASSLIGYITSDQPQHF
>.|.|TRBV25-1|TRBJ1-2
TGTGCCAGCAGTGAATGGGCGGGAAACTATGGCTACACCTTC
CASSEWAGNYGYTF
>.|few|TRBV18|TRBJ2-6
TGTGCCAGCTCCCCCAGGCGCTCTGGGGCCAACGTCCTGACTTTC
CASSPRRSGANVLTF
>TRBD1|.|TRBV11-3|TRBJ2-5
TGTGCGAGCTCCTATGGGGACAGAAGGGAGACCCAGTACTTC
CASSYGDRRETQYF
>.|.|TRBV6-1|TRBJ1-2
TGTGCCAGCAGCTTGGAGAGGGCCGGAGGCTACACCTTC
CASSLERAGGYTF
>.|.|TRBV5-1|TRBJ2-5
TGCGCCAGCAGCTTACAGGAGATCCAAGAGACCCAGTACTTC
CASSLQEIQETQYF
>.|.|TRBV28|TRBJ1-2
TGTGCCAGCAGGGTCGGCGTTTCGCTAGATGGCTACACCTTC
CASRVGVSLDGYTF
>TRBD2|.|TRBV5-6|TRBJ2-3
TGTGCCAGCAGCAACGGACTAGCAGATACGCAGTATTTT
CASSNGLADTQYF